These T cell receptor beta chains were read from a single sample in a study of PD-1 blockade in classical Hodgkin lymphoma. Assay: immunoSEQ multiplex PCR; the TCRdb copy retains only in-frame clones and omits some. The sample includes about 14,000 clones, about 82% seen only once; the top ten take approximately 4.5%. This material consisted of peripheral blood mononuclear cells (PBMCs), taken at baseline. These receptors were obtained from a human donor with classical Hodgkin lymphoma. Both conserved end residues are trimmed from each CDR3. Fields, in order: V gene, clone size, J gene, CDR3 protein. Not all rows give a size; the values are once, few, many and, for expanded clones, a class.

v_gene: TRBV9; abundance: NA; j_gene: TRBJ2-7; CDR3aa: ASSVTGTAAYEQY
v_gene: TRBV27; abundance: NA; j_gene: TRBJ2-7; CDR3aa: ASSIGTSGSSYEQY
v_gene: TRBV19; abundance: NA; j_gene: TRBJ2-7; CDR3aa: ASSMGPARAYEQY
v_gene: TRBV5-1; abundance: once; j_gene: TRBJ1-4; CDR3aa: ASSFGIGEKLF
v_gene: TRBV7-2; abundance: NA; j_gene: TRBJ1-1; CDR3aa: ASSSGSREAF
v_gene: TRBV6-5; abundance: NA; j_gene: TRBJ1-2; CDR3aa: ASSSSNSGYGYT
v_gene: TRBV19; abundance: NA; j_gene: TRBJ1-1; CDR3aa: ASAIGSATEAF
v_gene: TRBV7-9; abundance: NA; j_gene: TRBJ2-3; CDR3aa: ASSLRGGTDTQY
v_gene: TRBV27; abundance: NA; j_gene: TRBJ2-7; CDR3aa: ASSLSWGDYEQY
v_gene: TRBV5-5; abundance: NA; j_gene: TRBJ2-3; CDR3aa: ASSLAPSTDTQY
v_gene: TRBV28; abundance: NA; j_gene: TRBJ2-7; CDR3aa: ATRTYWNQGHNYEQY
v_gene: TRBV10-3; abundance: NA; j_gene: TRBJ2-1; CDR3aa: AISEHREGLRNEQF
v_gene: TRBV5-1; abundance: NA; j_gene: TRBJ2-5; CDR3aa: ASSFRSGQETQY
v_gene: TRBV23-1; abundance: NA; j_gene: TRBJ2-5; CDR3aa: ASSQSVTGGRQETQY
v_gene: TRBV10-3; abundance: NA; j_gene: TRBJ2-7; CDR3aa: AISERQGPGEQY
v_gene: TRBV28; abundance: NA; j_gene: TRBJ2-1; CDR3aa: ASLGVADSYNEQF
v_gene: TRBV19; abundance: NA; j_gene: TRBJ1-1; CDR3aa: ASSTQRDTEAF
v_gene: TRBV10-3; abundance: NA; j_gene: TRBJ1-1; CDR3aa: AISVQGVTEAF
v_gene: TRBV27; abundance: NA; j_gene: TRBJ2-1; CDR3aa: ASTFYNEQF